The 17 T cell receptor beta chains listed next were all sequenced from one sample in a study of a mutant IDH1 vaccine in newly diagnosed glioma. The sample's time point: week 11, during vaccination. Mutant IDH1 20-mer peptide, at 300 ug, made up each vaccine dose, with topical imiquimod. Sequencing used immunoSEQ multiplex PCR; TCRdb keeps in-frame clones, though not all of them. The sample yields more than 55,000 clones, about four fifths seen once. These receptors have no identified antigens. The sequencing used PBMCs, collected from a glioma patient whose treatment included an IDH1 peptide vaccine. The source is a man aged 25-40 years with glioma.

The chain recombines TRBV7-2 with TRBJ2-7, with 7 nucleotides matching TRBD2. V shed 1 base, J shed 5 bases, and the junction held 11 bases outside the gene matches. CDR3 length: 16 amino acids. Germline CDR1 reads SGHTA; CDR2 reads FQGNSA. CDR3 loop: CASSLGAGLVFDEQYF. DNA for the CDR3: TGTGCCAGCAGCTTAGGGGCCGGACTAGTCTTTGACGAGCAGTACTTC.

The V gene is TRBV7-9, the J gene TRBJ1-2; TRBD1 might be the D (5 bases). The V gene's germline CDR1 is SEHNR and CDR2 FQNEAQ (reference sequence). Trimming removed 5 bases at V and 7 bases at J, with 14 bases between. CDR3 length: 13 residues. CDR3 in DNA: TGTGCCAGCAGCCTCTGGGGGAGTGGTGGCTACACCTTC. Amino acids: CASSLWGSGGYTF. The full variable domain, in which reference TRBV7-9 and TRBJ1-2 provide the parts outside the CDR3, is DTGVSQNPRHKITKRGQNVTFRCDPISEHNRLYWYRQTLGQGPEFLTYFQNEAQLEKSRLLSDRFSAERPKGSFSTLEIQRTEQGDSAMYLCASSLWGSGGYTFGSGTRLTVV.

The V gene is TRBV19, the J gene TRBJ2-1; the match to TRBD2 covers 16 bases. Germline V gene data show CDR1 as LNHDA and CDR2 as SQIVND (reference sequence). This CDR3 has 15 residues. Trimming cost V 3 bases and J 9 bases; bases outside gene matches: 2. The CDR3: CASSMGLAGGPEQFF. CDR3 sequence (DNA): TGTGCCAGTAGTATGGGACTAGCGGGAGGGCCTGAGCAGTTCTTC.

The rearrangement links TRBV2 to TRBJ2-3, with no clear D. Germline CDR1 reads SNHLY; CDR2 reads FYNNEI. CDR3 length equals 14 residues. Trimming pared 8 bases from V and 2 bases from J, leaving 14 bases between. CDR3 sequence (DNA): TGTGCCAGCGCTACCTTAGTAATCACAGATACGCAGTATTTT. Translating it yields CASATLVITDTQYF. The whole variable domain, remainder taken from reference TRBV2 and TRBJ2-3, is EPEVTQTPSHQVTQMGQEVILRCVPISNHLYFYWYRQILGQKVEFLVSFYNNEISEKSEIFDDQFSVERPDGSNFTLKIRSTKLEDSAMYFCASATLVITDTQYFGPGTRLTVL.

This clone was detected once. Other DNA sequences in this specimen translate into the identical CDR3. In DNA form, the CDR3 reads TGTGCCAGCAGTCTTGGCGTCACAGATACGCAGTATTTT. It specifies CASSLGVTDTQYF. V gene TRBV27 combines with J gene TRBJ2-3; unclear D gene. Looked up from germline, CDR1 is MNHEY and CDR2 is SMNVEV (reference sequence). The CDR3 is made up of 13 amino acids. V gave up 5 bases and J gave up 2 bases, with 8 bases separating them.

The rearrangement joins TRBV28 to TRBJ2-5; 12 bases are shared with TRBD2. The CDR3 is 16 residues long. J lost 5 bases, V lost 2 bases, and 6 bases had no gene match. Per the germline V gene, CDR1 is MDHEN and CDR2 is SYDVKM. The CDR3 coding sequence is TGTGCCAGCAGTTTAGTACTAGCGGGAGGTCGGGAGACCCAGTACTTC. Translating gives CASSLVLAGGRETQYF.

This chain links TRBV29-1 with TRBJ2-5, with 11 nucleotides matching TRBD2. The J call may be faulty, since TRBJ2-7 better matches the DNA end. The germline CDR1 and CDR2 sequences are SQVTM and ANQGSEA. The CDR3 is 14 residues long. Here the CDR3 DNA reads TGCAGCGTTAGACCGCTAGCGGGAGGCGACGAGCAGTACTTC. Translating gives CSVRPLAGGDEQYF.

The chain employs TRBV11-3 and TRBJ2-3; D may be TRBD2 (5 bases). The germline CDR1 and CDR2 sequences are SGHNT and YENEEA. Trimming left V 5 bases short and J 6 bases short, with 9 bases between. This CDR3 has 12 amino acids. The CDR3 is CASSLSEDTQYF. The CDR3 nucleotides are TGTGCCAGCAGCCTTAGCGAGGATACGCAGTATTTT.

This chain links TRBV19 with TRBJ1-2; TRBD1 aligns across 10 bases. Trimming cost V 5 bases and J 6 bases; bases outside gene matches: 6. This CDR3 is 14 amino acids long. Germline V gene sequence: CDR1 LNHDA, CDR2 SQIVND (reference sequence). The CDR3: CASSPGTGAHGYTF. The DNA for the CDR3 is TGTGCCAGTAGTCCCGGGACAGGGGCCCATGGCTACACCTTC.

This clone was counted between two and nine times. This chain links TRBV9 with TRBJ1-1; D not resolved. The germline V and J ends were trimmed by 0 bases and 3 bases, with 6 bases remaining between them. This CDR3 contains 13 residues. The germline gives CDR1 SGDLS, CDR2 YYNGEE. This CDR3 is CASSVVGDTEAFF. In DNA, the CDR3 is TGTGCCAGCAGCGTAGTGGGAGACACTGAAGCTTTCTTT.

V usage is TRBV9 and J usage is TRBJ1-3, with 9 bases matching TRBD1. The germline CDR1 and CDR2 sequences are SGDLS and YYNGEE. The CDR3 sequence is 15 residues long. The V and J ends lost 4 bases and 8 bases, in that order; junction bases with no gene match: 10. The DNA of the CDR3 is TGTGCCAGCAGCTCCCCTGTGACAGGGGGAGACACCATATATTTT. Its translation: CASSSPVTGGDTIYF.

Here the CDR3 reads CASSEDPDLTYNEQFF. The DNA for the CDR3 is TGTGCCAGCAGTGAAGACCCGGACCTTACCTACAATGAGCAGTTCTTC. This chain connects TRBV6-1 to TRBJ2-1; D uncertain. V was clipped by 1 base and J by 2 bases, with 12 bases between them. Looked up from germline, CDR1 is MNHNS and CDR2 is SASEGT. The length of the CDR3 is 16 residues.

J is TRBJ2-7 and V is TRBV19, with 9 bases identical to TRBD1. The germline V gene encodes CDR1 LNHDA and CDR2 SQIVND (reference sequence). This CDR3 region has 15 residues. The trim removed 5 bases at V and 3 bases at J, leaving 8 bases unmatched. For the CDR3, the DNA is TGTGCCAGTAGTTCCCAATTGACAGGGGGCTACGAGCAGTACTTC. Protein sequence: CASSSQLTGGYEQYF.

This clone has a single count. DNA of the CDR3: TGTGCCAGCAGCCCGGTAGACAGGGTCAATTCACCCCTCCACTTT. This codes for CASSPVDRVNSPLHF. This chain joins TRBV11-2 and TRBJ1-6; 7 bases align to TRBD1. CDR3 length equals 15 residues. Trimming took 5 bases from V and 7 from J; bases not matched to a gene: 8. CDR1 SGHAT and CDR2 FQNNGV come from the germline V gene.

The V call is TRBV19, the J call TRBJ2-7; possible D gene TRBD2, 6 bases. With 3 bases removed from V and 1 base from J, the gap between germline ends came to 19 bases. Germline assignment: CDR1 LNHDA and CDR2 SQIVND (reference sequence). CDR3 length: 17 residues. CDR3 sequence: CASSMRLGQAGSYEQYF. The CDR3 DNA follows: TGTGCCAGTAGTATGAGGCTGGGTCAGGCGGGGTCCTACGAGCAGTACTTC.

This chain links TRBV2 with TRBJ1-1; D not resolved. Deletions cut 1 base from V and 5 bases from J, with 20 bases between. The CDR3 covers 17 residues. Germline V CDR1 and CDR2: SNHLY, FYNNEI. DNA for the CDR3: TGTGCCAGCAGTGAAGGGGTATTCATGGGGTCACTTACTGAAGCTTTCTTT. Translating gives CASSEGVFMGSLTEAFF.

The chain combines TRBV5-1 with TRBJ2-7, with 9 bases aligning to TRBD1. This CDR3 spans 14 amino acids. CDR1 and CDR2 from the germline V gene are SGHRS and YFSETQ. Trimming took 5 bases from V and 5 from J; bases not matched to a gene: 8. As DNA, the CDR3 is TGCGCCAGCAGGCCGGGACAGGGTGCAAACGAGCAGTACTTC. Its translation is CASRPGQGANEQYF.